The 6 T cell receptor beta chains given below trace back to one sample, sequenced in a study of blood T cell repertoires in COVID-19. Libraries were prepared by immunoSEQ multiplex PCR; TCRdb keeps only in-frame clonotypes and omits some of them. The table records around 170,000 clones, roughly 83% of them present only once. Sequenced: PBMCs or T cells enriched from blood (not recorded which). Receptors originate from a woman younger than 45 who had recovered from COVID-19.

The chain combines TRBV28 with TRBJ1-4; no clear D gene. The V end was cut by 5 bases, the J end by 0 bases, with 16 bases between. Germline V lookup: CDR1 MDHEN, CDR2 SYDVKM. The CDR3 has 17 amino acids. The CDR3 DNA sequence: TGTGCCAGCAGTCCCACGGGAGGCATCACAACTAATGAAAAACTGTTTTTT. This encodes CASSPTGGITTNEKLFF.

This rearrangement joins TRBV11-1 to TRBJ2-7; TRBD1 is a possible D gene (5 bases). From germline, CDR1 is SGHAT and CDR2 FQDESV (reference sequence). The CDR3 is 13 residues long. V dropped 3 bases and J dropped 6 bases, with 12 bases sitting between them. CDR3 nucleotide sequence: TGTGCCAGCAGCTTTCAGGGTTCGGGCGAGCAGTACTTC. Its protein is CASSFQGSGEQYF.

The rearrangement joins TRBV15 to TRBJ2-1; 12 nucleotides match TRBD2. The germline gives CDR1 LNHNV, CDR2 YYDKDF (reference sequence). Trimming took 0 bases from V and 7 from J; bases not matched to a gene: 16. This CDR3 has 20 amino acids. The CDR3 nucleotides read TGTGCCACCAGCAGAGACCCGGGACTAGCGGGCCCTAAGGGTTTAAATGAGCAGTTCTTC. Protein product: CATSRDPGLAGPKGLNEQFF.

The chain uses TRBV20-1 and TRBJ2-1, with 11 bases that match TRBD2. Germline trimming cut 3 bases from V and 4 bases from J; bases unmatched to any gene: 5. This CDR3 has 15 amino acids. Germline values: CDR1 DFQATT, CDR2 SNEGSKA (reference sequence). The CDR3 is CSASKLAGAYNEQFF. The CDR3 nucleotides are TGCAGTGCTAGTAAACTAGCGGGAGCATACAATGAGCAGTTCTTC.

The J gene is TRBJ2-3, the V gene TRBV5-1; D may be TRBD2 (6 bases). Germline CDR1 is SGHRS and CDR2 is YFSETQ. Between the trimmed V and J ends, which lost 1 base and 0 bases, there was a span of 12 bases. The CDR3 runs 16 residues. The CDR3: CASSLSGSPSTDTQYF. In DNA form, the CDR3 reads TGCGCCAGCAGCTTGAGCGGGTCCCCTAGCACAGATACGCAGTATTTT.

The J gene is TRBJ2-2, the V gene TRBV10-1, with D unclear. The length of the CDR3 is 15 residues. Trimming left V 3 bases short and J 1 base short, with 9 bases between. Germline V gene data show CDR1 as WNHNN and CDR2 as SYGVQD (reference sequence). In DNA, the CDR3 is TGCGCCAGCAGTGAACTAACGAAGAACACCGGGGAGCTGTTTTTT. This encodes CASSELTKNTGELFF.